What follows are 21 T cell receptor beta chains derived from one specimen sequenced in a study of Tregs in tolerant kidney transplant recipients. The method was immunoSEQ multiplex PCR; TCRdb's version includes in-frame clones alone and lacks a portion of them. There are about 110,000 clones in the sample; roughly 89% occur only once, and roughly 0.31% lies in the top ten. Sample: CD4+ T cells from blood, taken before the transplant. The origin of the receptors is a human donor who received a combined kidney and bone marrow transplant.

Points on this clone: The same CDR3 also results from other DNA sequences found in this sample. V usage is TRBV28 and J usage is TRBJ2-7; 8 bases line up with TRBD1. The CDR3 extends over 15 amino acids. CDR1 and CDR2 (germline): MDHEN, SYDVKM. V shed 5 bases, J shed 0 bases, and the junction held 6 bases outside the gene matches. The CDR3 DNA sequence: TGTGCCAGCAGTCTACCAGGACAGGGCTCCTACGAGCAGTACTTC. It encodes CASSLPGQGSYEQYF.

The V gene is TRBV2, the J gene TRBJ2-5; 8 positions match TRBD2. Germline CDR1 is SNHLY and CDR2 is FYNNEI. V was pared by 0 bases and J by 1 base, with 1 base of the junction left unmatched. The CDR3 covers 15 residues. Here the CDR3 reads CASSEASGVQETQYF. The CDR3 region has the DNA TGTGCCAGCAGTGAAGCTAGCGGGGTCCAAGAGACCCAGTACTTC.

The chain employs TRBV7-9 and TRBJ2-5, with D tentatively TRBD2 (6 bases). The germline CDR1 and CDR2 sequences are SEHNR and FQNEAQ (reference sequence). This CDR3 has 13 amino acids. The V end lost 6 bases, the J end lost 1 base, and 9 bases lay between the germline ends. The chain's CDR3 is CASSSRGQETQYF. Written as DNA, the CDR3 is TGTGCCAGCAGTTCGCGGGGCCAAGAGACCCAGTACTTC.

The chain joins TRBV28 to TRBJ2-7, with 9 bases lining up with TRBD1. The CDR3 is 15 amino acids. Germline lookup yields CDR1 MDHEN and CDR2 SYDVKM. J was trimmed by 0 bases and V by 5 bases; bases with no gene match: 5. The CDR3 sequence is CASSLQGAGSYEQYF. Written as DNA, the CDR3 is TGTGCCAGCAGTCTACAGGGGGCGGGCTCCTACGAGCAGTACTTC.

The V gene is TRBV7-8, the J gene TRBJ1-1; a possible D gene is TRBD1 (5 bases). Trimming pared 4 bases from V and 4 bases from J, leaving 28 bases between. Looked up from germline, CDR1 is SGHVS and CDR2 is FQNEAQ. The CDR3 loop spans 19 amino acids. DNA of the CDR3: TGTGCCAGCAGCTACCTTTCTGGGGCAGCTGGGAAGCTGGGCACTGAAGCTTTCTTT. The encoded protein is CASSYLSGAAGKLGTEAFF.

This clone was picked up a small number of times. This chain links TRBV7-2 with TRBJ1-2, with 9 nucleotides matching TRBD1. The CDR3 spans 14 residues. V lost 4 bases to trimming and J lost 4 bases; unmatched junction nucleotides: 4. CDR1 and CDR2 (germline): SGHTA, FQGNSA. CDR3: CASSSDRGPYGYTF. In nucleotides, the CDR3 is TGTGCCAGCAGCTCGGACAGGGGTCCCTATGGCTACACCTTC. Drawing the rest from reference TRBV7-2 and TRBJ1-2, the complete variable domain is GAGVSQSPSNKVTEKGKDVELRCDPISGHTALYWYRQSLGQGLEFLIYFQGNSAPDKSGLPSDRFSAERTGGSVSTLTIQRTQQEDSAVYLCASSSDRGPYGYTFGSGTRLTVV.

The chain combines TRBV19 with TRBJ2-7, with 7 bases identical to TRBD1. The CDR3 spans 14 residues. V trimming: 8 bases; J trimming: 1 base; junction bases outside the gene matches: 8. In germline, CDR1 is LNHDA, CDR2 SQIVND (reference sequence). The CDR3 here is CASAVQGSSYEQYF. CDR3 DNA sequence: TGTGCCAGTGCGGTACAGGGGTCTTCCTACGAGCAGTACTTC.

J is TRBJ1-1 and V is TRBV10-3; D is perhaps TRBD1 (6 bases). Germline assignment: CDR1 ENHRY and CDR2 SYGVKD. The CDR3 covers 13 residues. V shed 6 bases and J shed 2 bases, with 10 bases lying between them. CDR3 nucleotides: TGTGCCATCAGCAACAGGGACAACACTGAAGCTTTCTTT. Translating gives CAISNRDNTEAFF.

This chain uses TRBV2 with TRBJ1-1; 8 bases map to TRBD1. The CDR3 totals 15 residues. The germline V gene encodes CDR1 SNHLY and CDR2 FYNNEI. Trimming at V came to 5 bases and at J to 1 base, leaving 6 bases not matched to a gene. The CDR3 DNA is TGTGCCAGCAGTCGACAGGGGTCATCGAACACTGAAGCTTTCTTT. This gives the protein CASSRQGSSNTEAFF.

The V call is TRBV7-2, the J call TRBJ2-7; perhaps TRBD2 as D (6 bases). The CDR3 spans 13 residues. Deletions cut 5 bases from V and 7 bases from J, with 15 bases between. CDR1 is SGHTA, CDR2 FQGNSA, per germline. CDR3: CASSPPGGGEQYF. CDR3 coding DNA: TGTGCCAGCAGCCCGCCCGGAGGAGGGGAGCAGTACTTC.

This clone came up a few times. This sequence joins TRBV5-1 and TRBJ2-5, with D possibly matching TRBD2 (6 bases). Trimming stripped 5 bases from V and 2 bases from J, with 16 bases between. The CDR3 covers 15 residues. Germline V lookup: CDR1 SGHRS, CDR2 YFSETQ. The DNA of the CDR3 is TGCGCCAGCAGACACCCGGGGGACCCACAAGAGACCCAGTACTTC. Its translation: CASRHPGDPQETQYF.

The rearrangement uses TRBV19 and TRBJ2-2, with 8 bases identical to TRBD1. The V gene end was trimmed by 3 bases and the J gene end by 7 bases; junction bases not matched to a gene: 4. Germline V gene data show CDR1 as LNHDA and CDR2 as SQIVND (reference sequence). The CDR3 has 14 residues. CDR3 bases: TGTGCCAGTAGTATCAGGGGGCAGGGCGGGGAGCTGTTTTTT. As protein: CASSIRGQGGELFF.

The chain uses TRBV28 and TRBJ2-1; D not certain. Looked up from germline, CDR1 is MDHEN and CDR2 is SYDVKM. The CDR3 is 13 residues long. Trimming cost V 8 bases and J 0 bases, with 8 bases left between them. The CDR3, as DNA: TGTGCCAGCCGGGTCGGCTCCTACAATGAGCAGTTCTTC. This encodes CASRVGSYNEQFF.

This clone was found a few times. The genes are TRBV7-9 and TRBJ1-4, with a possible D match to TRBD1 (5 bases). Germline V gene data show CDR1 as SEHNR and CDR2 as FQNEAQ (reference sequence). Trimming cost V 6 bases and J 4 bases, with 12 bases left between them. The CDR3 runs to 14 residues. The CDR3 here is CASREGWINEKLFF. The DNA for the CDR3 is TGTGCCAGCAGGGAGGGGTGGATTAATGAAAAACTGTTTTTT. Combining the CDR3 with reference TRBV7-9 and TRBJ1-4 gives the whole variable domain DTGVSQNPRHKITKRGQNVTFRCDPISEHNRLYWYRQTLGQGPEFLTYFQNEAQLEKSRLLSDRFSAERPKGSFSTLEIQRTEQGDSAMYLCASREGWINEKLFFGSGTQLSVL.

The CDR3 DNA is TGTGCCAGCAGCTTAGAGGGGACAGGGGGGCAAGAGACCCAGTACTTC. Its translation is CASSLEGTGGQETQYF. The V call is TRBV11-2, the J call TRBJ2-5; 11 bases fit TRBD1. This CDR3 has 16 amino acids. Germline lookup yields CDR1 SGHAT and CDR2 FQNNGV. Trimming at V came to 0 bases and at J to 2 bases, leaving 2 bases not matched to a gene.

The chain couples TRBV7-6 to TRBJ2-2; D is unresolved. The V and J ends lost 1 base and 2 bases respectively, with 8 bases between them. The CDR3 spans 15 residues. CDR1 is SGHVS and CDR2 is FNYEAQ in the germline V gene. The CDR3: CASSLVPINTGELFF. CDR3 in DNA: TGTGCCAGCAGCTTAGTCCCTATAAACACCGGGGAGCTGTTTTTT. Variable domain in full (rest from reference TRBV7-6 and TRBJ2-2): GAGVSQSPRYKVTKRGQDVALRCDPISGHVSLYWYRQALGQGPEFLTYFNYEAQQDKSGLPNDRFSAERPEGSISTLTIQRTEQRDSAMYRCASSLVPINTGELFFGEGSRLTVL.

The chain employs TRBV28 and TRBJ1-4, with D maybe TRBD1 (6 bases). Per the germline V gene, CDR1 is MDHEN and CDR2 is SYDVKM. This CDR3 contains 15 residues. Trimming pared 5 bases from V and 8 bases from J, leaving 18 bases between. The CDR3 DNA is TGTGCCAGCAGTCCGAGCAGGACAGATGGGGAAAAACTGTTTTTT. This translates into CASSPSRTDGEKLFF.

The chain couples TRBV7-2 to TRBJ2-7; a weak D match, TRBD1 (6 bases). CDR3 length equals 14 residues. The germline CDR1 and CDR2 sequences are SGHTA and FQGNSA. The ends were cut back, 3 bases at V and 7 bases at J, with 16 bases in the middle. The CDR3: CASSLGAGEREQYF. As DNA, the CDR3 is TGTGCCAGCAGCTTGGGGGCAGGGGAGAGAGAGCAGTACTTC.

V is TRBV4-2 and J is TRBJ2-5; D is unclear. V was shortened by 1 base and J by 1 base, with 7 bases between the two germline ends. The CDR3 spans 14 residues. The V gene's germline CDR1 is LGHNA and CDR2 YNFKEQ. CDR3 nucleotide sequence: TGTGCCAGCAGCCAAGTGGGCTTCCAAGAGACCCAGTACTTC. Residues: CASSQVGFQETQYF.

This chain joins TRBV7-9 and TRBJ2-3; 9 bases match TRBD2. The CDR3 spans 17 residues. Germline V lookup: CDR1 SEHNR, CDR2 FQNEAQ (reference sequence). V shed 1 base, J shed 2 bases, and the junction held 7 bases outside the gene matches. This CDR3 reads CASSLEGWTSDTDTQYF. CDR3 nucleotides: TGTGCCAGCAGCTTAGAGGGGTGGACTAGCGACACAGATACGCAGTATTTT.

The V and J genes are TRBV6-5 and TRBJ2-7, with 10 bases identical to TRBD2. This CDR3 contains 16 residues. V shed 0 bases and J 5 bases; nucleotides not matched to a gene: 7. Per the germline V gene, CDR1 is MNHEY and CDR2 is SVGAGI. CDR3 sequence reads: CASSYSKTAGGDEQYF. The CDR3 nucleotides read TGTGCCAGCAGTTACTCGAAAACAGCGGGGGGGGACGAGCAGTACTTC.